A selection of T cell receptor beta chains follows, all from one sample in a study of cytomegalovirus exposure and HLA in healthy donors. Clones were sequenced by immunoSEQ multiplex PCR, and TCRdb holds only the in-frame ones, with some missing. The sample lists over 100,000 clones, 73% seen once, with roughly 8% in the top ten. The specimen sequenced was PBMCs. These receptors came from a man in his forties in good health and CMV-seronegative. Both conserved end residues are part of each CDR3. Each record gives: clone size, D gene, V gene, J gene, CDR3 DNA, CDR3 protein. The D gene is left open where the match is weak. Expanded clones are given a class, and other clones once, few, many or no size at all.

>.|TRBD1|TRBV4-2|TRBJ2-7
TGTGCCAGCAGCCCTTCCGGGACAGTATCCTACGAGCAGTACTTC
CASSPSGTVSYEQYF
>.|.|TRBV4-2|TRBJ1-4
TGTGCCAGCAGCCAAGTTGCGATGTCTCATCGGGAAGAAAAACTGTTTTTT
CASSQVAMSHREEKLFF
>.|TRBD2|TRBV4-3|TRBJ2-1
TGCGCCAGCAGCCATGACCCAGCGGGGGGGCAGCGCAATGAGCAGTTCTTC
CASSHDPAGGQRNEQFF
>.|.|TRBV28|TRBJ1-2
TGTGCCAGCAGTGACAGGACCTATGGCTACACCTTC
CASSDRTYGYTF
>once|.|TRBV19|TRBJ1-5
TGTGCCAGTAGCCAACGGGGCGGGGCCGATCAGCCCCAGCATTTT
CASSQRGGADQPQHF
>.|.|TRBV15|TRBJ1-5
TGTGCCACCAGGGGGGGCGGGAGAAATCAGCCCCAGCATTTT
CATRGGGRNQPQHF
>.|TRBD1|TRBV7-6|TRBJ2-7
TGTGCCAGCAGCCCCGGGACAGGGGTGGACGAGCAGTACTTC
CASSPGTGVDEQYF
>.|TRBD1|TRBV7-9|TRBJ2-3
TGTGCCAGCAGCTTACCTCGGAGACAGGGAAATACGCAGTATTTT
CASSLPRRQGNTQYF
>.|TRBD1|TRBV29-1|TRBJ2-4
TGCAGCGTTCGGGACAGGGTGGAAAACATTCAGTACTTC
CSVRDRVENIQYF
>.|TRBD2|TRBV10-3|TRBJ2-1
TGTGCCATCAGTGATTCTTCGGGACTAAAGTACAATGAGCAGTTCTTC
CAISDSSGLKYNEQFF
>.|.|TRBV12-1|TRBJ1-5
TGTGCCAGCAGCTTTTGTCTTAATCAGCCCCAGCATTTT
CASSFCLNQPQHF
>medium-sized|TRBD1|TRBV6-4|TRBJ1-4
TGTGCCATCATCCCCGGGACAGGGGAACCATTAGCGGTAAAACTGTTTTTT
CAIIPGTGEPLAVKLFF
>.|.|TRBV9|TRBJ2-1
TGTGCCAGCAGCGTAGATCCTTACAATGAGCAGTTCTTC
CASSVDPYNEQFF
>.|.|TRBV4-3|TRBJ1-2
TGCGCCAGCAGCCAAGAATATGCACGTAGAAACTATGGCTACCCCTTC
CASSQEYARRNYGYPF
>.|.|TRBV5-4|TRBJ2-5
TGTGCCAGCAGCGCCCTGGCGGCCCAAGAGACCCAGTACTTC
CASSALAAQETQYF
>.|TRBD2|TRBV15|TRBJ2-3
TGTGCCACCAGCAAGGTTTTGGGGGGGAAACGCACAGATACGCAGTATTTT
CATSKVLGGKRTDTQYF
>.|TRBD2|TRBV5-1|TRBJ2-5
TGCGCCAGCAGATCTGGCACTAGCGGGGGCCAAGAGACCCAGTACTTC
CASRSGTSGGQETQYF